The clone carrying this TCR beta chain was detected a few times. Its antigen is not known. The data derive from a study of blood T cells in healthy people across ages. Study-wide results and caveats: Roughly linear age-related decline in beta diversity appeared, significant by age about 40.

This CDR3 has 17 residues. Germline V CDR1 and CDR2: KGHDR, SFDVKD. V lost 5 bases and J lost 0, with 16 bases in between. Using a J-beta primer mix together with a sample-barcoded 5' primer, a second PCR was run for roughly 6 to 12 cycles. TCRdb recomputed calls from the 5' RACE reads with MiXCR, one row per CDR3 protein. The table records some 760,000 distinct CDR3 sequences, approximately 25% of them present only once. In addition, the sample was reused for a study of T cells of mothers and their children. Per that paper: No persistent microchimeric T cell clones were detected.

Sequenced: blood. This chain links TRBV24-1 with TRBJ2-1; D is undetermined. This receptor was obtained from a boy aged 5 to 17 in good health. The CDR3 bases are TGTGCCACCAGTGGAGGAAGGACGGAGAGCTCCTACAATGAGCAGTTCTTC. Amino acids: CATSGGRTESSYNEQFF.